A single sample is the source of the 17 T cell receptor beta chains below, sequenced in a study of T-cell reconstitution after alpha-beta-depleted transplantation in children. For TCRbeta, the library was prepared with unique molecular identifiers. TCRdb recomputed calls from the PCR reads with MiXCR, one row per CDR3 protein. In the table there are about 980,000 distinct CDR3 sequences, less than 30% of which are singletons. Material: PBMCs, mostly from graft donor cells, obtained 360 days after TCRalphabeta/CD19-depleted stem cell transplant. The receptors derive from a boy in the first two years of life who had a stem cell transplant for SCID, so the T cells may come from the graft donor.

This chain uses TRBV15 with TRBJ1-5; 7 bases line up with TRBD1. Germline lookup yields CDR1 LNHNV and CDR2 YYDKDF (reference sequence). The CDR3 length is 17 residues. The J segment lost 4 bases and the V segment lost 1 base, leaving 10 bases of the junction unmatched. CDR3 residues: CATSRGPINRGNQPQHF. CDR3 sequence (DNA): TGTGCCACCAGCAGAGGACCTATCAACAGGGGTAATCAGCCCCAGCATTTT.

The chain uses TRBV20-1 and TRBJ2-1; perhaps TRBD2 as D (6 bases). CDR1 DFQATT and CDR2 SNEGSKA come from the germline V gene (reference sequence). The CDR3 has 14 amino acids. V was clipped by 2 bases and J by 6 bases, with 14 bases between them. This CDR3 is CSARLGGSLNEQFF. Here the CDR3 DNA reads TGCAGTGCTAGACTGGGGGGATCTCTCAATGAGCAGTTCTTC.

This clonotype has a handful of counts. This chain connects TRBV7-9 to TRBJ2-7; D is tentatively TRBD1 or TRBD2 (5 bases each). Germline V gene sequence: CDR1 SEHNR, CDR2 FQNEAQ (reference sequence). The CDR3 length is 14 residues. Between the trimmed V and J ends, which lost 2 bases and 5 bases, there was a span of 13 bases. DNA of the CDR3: TGTGCCAGCAGCTTAATGAGGGGTCGCGACGAGCAGTACTTC. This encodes CASSLMRGRDEQYF.

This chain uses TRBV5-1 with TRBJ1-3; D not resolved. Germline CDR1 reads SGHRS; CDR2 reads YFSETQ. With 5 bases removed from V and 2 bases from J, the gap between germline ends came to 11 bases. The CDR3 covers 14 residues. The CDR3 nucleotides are TGCGCCAGCAGAGTTGGTCTCACTGGAAACACCATATATTTT. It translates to CASRVGLTGNTIYF.

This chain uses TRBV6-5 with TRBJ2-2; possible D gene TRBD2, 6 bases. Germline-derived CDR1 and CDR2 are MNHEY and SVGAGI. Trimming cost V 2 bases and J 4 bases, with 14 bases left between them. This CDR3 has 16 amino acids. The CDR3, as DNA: TGTGCCAGCAGTTACCCGCGGGATCCGGGCACCGGGGAGCTGTTTTTT. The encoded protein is CASSYPRDPGTGELFF.

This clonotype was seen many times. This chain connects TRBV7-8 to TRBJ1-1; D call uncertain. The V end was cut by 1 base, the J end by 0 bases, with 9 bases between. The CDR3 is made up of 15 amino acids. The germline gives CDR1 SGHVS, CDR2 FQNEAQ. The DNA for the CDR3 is TGTGCCAGCAGCTTAGTCGGCAGACTGAACACTGAAGCTTTCTTT. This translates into CASSLVGRLNTEAFF.

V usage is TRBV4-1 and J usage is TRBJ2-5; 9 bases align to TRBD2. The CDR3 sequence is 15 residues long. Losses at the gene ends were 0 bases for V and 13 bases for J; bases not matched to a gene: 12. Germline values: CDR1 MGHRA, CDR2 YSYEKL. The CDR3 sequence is CASSQEGSGGPSRYF. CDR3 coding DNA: TGCGCCAGCAGCCAAGAGGGTAGCGGGGGACCTTCCCGGTACTTC.

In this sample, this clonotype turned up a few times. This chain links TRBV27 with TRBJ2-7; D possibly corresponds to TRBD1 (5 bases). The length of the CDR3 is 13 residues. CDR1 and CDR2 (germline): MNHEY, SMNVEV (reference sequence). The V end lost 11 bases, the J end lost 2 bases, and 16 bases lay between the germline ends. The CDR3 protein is CAAADRGPYEQYF. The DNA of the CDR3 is TGTGCCGCCGCAGATAGGGGCCCCTACGAGCAGTACTTC.

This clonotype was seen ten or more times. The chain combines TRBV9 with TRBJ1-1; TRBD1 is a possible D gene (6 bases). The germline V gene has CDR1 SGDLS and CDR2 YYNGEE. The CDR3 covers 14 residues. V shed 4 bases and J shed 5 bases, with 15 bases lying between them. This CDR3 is CASSPGGALTEAFF. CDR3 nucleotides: TGTGCCAGCAGCCCCGGGGGGGCGCTGACTGAAGCTTTCTTT.

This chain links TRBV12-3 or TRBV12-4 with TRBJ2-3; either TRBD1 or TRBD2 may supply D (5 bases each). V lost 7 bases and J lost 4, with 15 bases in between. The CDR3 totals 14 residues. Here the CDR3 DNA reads TGTGCCAGCAATCGGGGCACTCGGGCAGATACGCAGTATTTT. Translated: CASNRGTRADTQYF.

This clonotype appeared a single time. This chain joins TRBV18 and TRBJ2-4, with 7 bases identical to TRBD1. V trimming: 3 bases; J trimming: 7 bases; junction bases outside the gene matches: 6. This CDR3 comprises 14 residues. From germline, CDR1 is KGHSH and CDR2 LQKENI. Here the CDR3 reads CASSPSDRANIQYF. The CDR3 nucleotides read TGTGCCAGCTCACCCAGCGACAGGGCCAACATTCAGTACTTC. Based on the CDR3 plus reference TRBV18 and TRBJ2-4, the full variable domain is NAGVMQNPRHLVRRRGQEARLRCSPMKGHSHVYWYRQLPEEGLKFMVYLQKENIIDESGMPKERFSAEFPKEGPSILRIQQVVRGDSAAYFCASSPSDRANIQYFGAGTRLSVL.

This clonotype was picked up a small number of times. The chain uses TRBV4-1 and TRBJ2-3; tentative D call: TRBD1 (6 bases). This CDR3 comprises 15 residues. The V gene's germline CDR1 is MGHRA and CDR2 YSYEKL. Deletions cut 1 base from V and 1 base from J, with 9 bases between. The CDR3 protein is CASSQVGAGTDTQYF. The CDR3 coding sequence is TGCGCCAGCAGCCAAGTGGGGGCCGGCACAGATACGCAGTATTTT.

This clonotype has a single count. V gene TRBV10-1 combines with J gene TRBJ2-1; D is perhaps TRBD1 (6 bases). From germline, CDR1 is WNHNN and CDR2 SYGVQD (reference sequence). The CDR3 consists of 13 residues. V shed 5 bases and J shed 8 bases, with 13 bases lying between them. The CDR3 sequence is CASSYDRLDEQFF. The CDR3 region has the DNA TGCGCCAGCAGTTACGACAGGTTGGATGAGCAGTTCTTC.

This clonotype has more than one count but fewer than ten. The CDR3 DNA is TGTGCCATCATCCCCAATCATTACAGGGTTCCCCTTCCCCCCTACGAGCAGTACTTC. It translates to CAIIPNHYRVPLPPYEQYF. This chain joins TRBV10-3 and TRBJ2-7, with a tentative D call TRBD1 (6 bases). The CDR3 is 19 amino acids. The germline V and J ends were trimmed by 7 bases and 2 bases, with 30 bases remaining between them. Germline CDR1 is ENHRY and CDR2 is SYGVKD.

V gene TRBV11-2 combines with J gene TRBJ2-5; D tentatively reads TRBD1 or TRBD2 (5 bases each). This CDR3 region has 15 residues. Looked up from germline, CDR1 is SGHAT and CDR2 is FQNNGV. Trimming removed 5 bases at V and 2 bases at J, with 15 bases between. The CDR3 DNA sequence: TGTGCCAGCAGCCCTCAGGGACGGTCGCAAGAGACCCAGTACTTC. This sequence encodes CASSPQGRSQETQYF.

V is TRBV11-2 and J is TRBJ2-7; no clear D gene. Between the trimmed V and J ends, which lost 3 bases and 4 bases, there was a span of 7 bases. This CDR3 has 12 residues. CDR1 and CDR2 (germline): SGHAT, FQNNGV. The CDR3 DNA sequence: TGTGCCAGCAGCTTGGTGCATTACGAGCAGTACGTC. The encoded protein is CASSLVHYEQYV.

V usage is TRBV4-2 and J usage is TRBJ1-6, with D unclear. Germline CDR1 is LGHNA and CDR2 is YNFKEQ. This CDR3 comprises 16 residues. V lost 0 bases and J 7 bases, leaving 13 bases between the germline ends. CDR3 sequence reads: CASSQDQEGWNSPLHF. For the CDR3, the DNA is TGTGCCAGCAGCCAAGATCAGGAGGGCTGGAATTCACCCCTCCACTTT.